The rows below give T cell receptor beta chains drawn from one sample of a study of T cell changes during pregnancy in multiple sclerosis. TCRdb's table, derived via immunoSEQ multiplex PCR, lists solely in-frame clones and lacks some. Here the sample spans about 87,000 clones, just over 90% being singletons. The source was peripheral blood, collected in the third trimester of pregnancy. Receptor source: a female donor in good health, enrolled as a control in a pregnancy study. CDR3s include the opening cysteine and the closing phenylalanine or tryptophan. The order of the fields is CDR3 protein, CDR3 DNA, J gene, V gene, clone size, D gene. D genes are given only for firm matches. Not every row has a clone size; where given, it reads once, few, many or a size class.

CASSLALGSSYNEQFF TGTGCCAGCAGCTTAGCGTTGGGGAGCTCCTACAATGAGCAGTTCTTC TRBJ2-1 TRBV7-9 NA NA
CASSVWTGDSEQFF TGTGCCAGCAGCGTCTGGACAGGGGATAGTGAGCAGTTCTTC TRBJ2-1 TRBV5-5 NA TRBD1
CASRPPGQGNYGYTF TGTGCCAGCAGACCACCGGGACAGGGGAACTATGGCTACACCTTC TRBJ1-2 TRBV28 once TRBD1
CASSSGLPSYNEQFF TGTGCCAGCAGCTCGGGACTCCCATCCTACAATGAGCAGTTCTTC TRBJ2-1 TRBV7-2 NA NA
CASSTGKGNTIYF TGTGCCAGCAGTACAGGGAAAGGAAACACCATATATTTT TRBJ1-3 TRBV28 NA NA
CASRTGQANEKLFF TGTGCCAGCAGGACGGGACAGGCAAATGAAAAACTGTTTTTT TRBJ1-4 TRBV6-1 NA TRBD1
CALKSAGRGNTIYF TGTGCCCTAAAGTCGGCGGGGAGAGGAAACACCATATATTTT TRBJ1-3 TRBV6-1 NA NA
CASEVTGDYNQPQHF TGTGCCAGCGAAGTGACAGGGGATTACAATCAGCCCCAGCATTTT TRBJ1-5 TRBV19 NA TRBD1
CASSLSRVREKLFF TGTGCCAGCAGTTTATCCAGGGTTCGGGAAAAACTGTTTTTT TRBJ1-4 TRBV27 NA NA
CASSLSGGSNTEAFF TGTGCCAGCAGTTTATCGGGAGGATCGAACACTGAAGCTTTCTTT TRBJ1-1 TRBV28 NA NA
CASSDRDEQYF TGTGCCAGCAGTGACCGGGACGAGCAGTACTTC TRBJ2-7 TRBV6-5 NA NA
CASIPRGGVADTQYF TGTGCCAGCATTCCTCGAGGGGGGGTCGCAGATACGCAGTATTTT TRBJ2-3 TRBV5-4 NA NA
CASRLTGDNEQFF TGTGCCAGCAGGCTGACAGGGGACAATGAGCAGTTCTTC TRBJ2-1 TRBV6-1 NA TRBD1
CASSLSRVRGLAEKETQYF TGTGCCAGCAGTTTATCGAGGGTGAGGGGACTAGCAGAAAAAGAGACCCAGTACTTC TRBJ2-5 TRBV27 NA TRBD2
CASSYGGGDYNEQFF TGTGCCAGCAGTTACGGGGGAGGGGACTACAATGAGCAGTTCTTC TRBJ2-1 TRBV6-6 once TRBD2
CSASLFPEQFF TGCAGTGCTAGCCTCTTCCCTGAGCAGTTCTTC TRBJ2-1 TRBV20-1 NA NA
CASSPISGQGRSYEQYF TGTGCCAGCAGTCCGATATCCGGACAGGGAAGGTCCTACGAGCAGTACTTC TRBJ2-7 TRBV27 NA TRBD1
CASSLFAGDEQYF TGTGCCAGCAGCTTGTTTGCCGGAGACGAGCAGTACTTC TRBJ2-7 TRBV5-8 NA NA
CASSVTGGYQETQYF TGTGCCAGCAGCGTCACAGGGGGGTACCAAGAGACCCAGTACTTC TRBJ2-5 TRBV7-9 NA TRBD1
CASSLGWDSYEQYF TGCGCCAGCAGCTTGGGGTGGGACAGCTACGAGCAGTACTTC TRBJ2-7 TRBV5-1 NA TRBD1
CASSLQGAVRQPQHF TGCGCCAGCAGCCTTCAGGGGGCAGTCCGTCAGCCCCAGCATTTT TRBJ1-5 TRBV4-1 NA TRBD1
CASSITPSGGYTF TGTGCCAGTAGTATAACACCCTCCGGGGGCTACACCTTC TRBJ1-2 TRBV19 NA NA
CASSDPDRNTEAFF TGTGCCAGCAGTGACCCCGACAGAAACACTGAAGCTTTCTTT TRBJ1-1 TRBV6-4 NA NA
CASSPPGSAGYEQYF TGTGCCAGCTCACCACCCGGCAGCGCCGGATACGAGCAGTACTTC TRBJ2-7 TRBV18 NA NA
CASSLGTGIAGRGVTDTQYF TGTGCCAGCAGTTTAGGGACCGGAATAGCGGGAAGAGGGGTCACAGATACGCAGTATTTT TRBJ2-3 TRBV27 once TRBD2
CASSDPPGGSSTDTQYF TGTGCCAGCAGTGACCCCCCGGGGGGGTCTAGCACAGATACGCAGTATTTT TRBJ2-3 TRBV6-1 once TRBD2
CASSFSATNEKLFF TGTGCCAGTAGTTTTTCTGCAACTAATGAAAAACTGTTTTTT TRBJ1-4 TRBV19 NA NA
CASSLQGTISYGYTF TGTGCCAGCAGTTTACAGGGTACGATTTCCTATGGCTACACCTTC TRBJ1-2 TRBV28 NA NA
CASTTSGRSGELFF TGTGCCAGCACCACTAGCGGGAGGTCCGGGGAGCTGTTTTTT TRBJ2-2 TRBV27 NA TRBD2
CASSRKGGEAYEQYF TGTGCCAGTAGCCGGAAAGGGGGAGAGGCCTACGAGCAGTACTTC TRBJ2-7 TRBV19 NA NA
CASSRGEDYGYTF TGTGCCAGCTCCCGAGGGGAGGACTATGGCTACACCTTC TRBJ1-2 TRBV18 NA NA
CASKFPATNEKLFF TGTGCCAGCAAATTCCCGGCAACTAATGAAAAACTGTTTTTT TRBJ1-4 TRBV28 NA NA
CASTEGRTSGPTYNEQFF TGTGCCAGCACTGAAGGCCGGACTAGCGGGCCAACCTACAATGAGCAGTTCTTC TRBJ2-1 TRBV28 NA TRBD2
CASSQDYVPRGLVSSEQFF TGCGCCAGCAGCCAAGATTATGTCCCCCGGGGACTGGTGTCAAGTGAGCAGTTCTTC TRBJ2-1 TRBV4-1 NA NA
CASSLAGISYEQYF TGCGCCAGCAGCCTAGCCGGAATCTCCTACGAGCAGTACTTC TRBJ2-7 TRBV5-1 NA NA
CSVVGTSGLSTDTQYF TGCAGCGTGGTCGGGACTAGCGGGTTGAGCACAGATACGCAGTATTTT TRBJ2-3 TRBV29-1 NA TRBD2
CASRRTGGSYEQYF TGCGCCAGCAGAAGGACAGGGGGGTCCTACGAGCAGTACTTC TRBJ2-7 TRBV5-1 NA TRBD1
CAWSDRIDQPQHF TGTGCCTGGAGTGACAGGATTGATCAGCCCCAGCATTTT TRBJ1-5 TRBV30 NA NA
CASSYGTGNNEQYF TGTGCCAGCAGCTACGGGACAGGGAACAACGAGCAGTACTTC TRBJ2-7 TRBV5-6 NA TRBD1
CASRELQGNGNTIYF TGTGCCAGTAGGGAACTTCAGGGAAATGGAAACACCATATATTTT TRBJ1-3 TRBV19 NA NA
CSVELSSSTDTQYF TGCAGCGTTGAATTAAGCTCTAGCACAGATACGCAGTATTTT TRBJ2-3 TRBV29-1 NA NA
CASSSQQGTRFTNEQFF TGTGCCAGCAGTTCACAACAGGGGACAAGGTTCACCAATGAGCAGTTCTTC TRBJ2-1 TRBV28 NA TRBD1